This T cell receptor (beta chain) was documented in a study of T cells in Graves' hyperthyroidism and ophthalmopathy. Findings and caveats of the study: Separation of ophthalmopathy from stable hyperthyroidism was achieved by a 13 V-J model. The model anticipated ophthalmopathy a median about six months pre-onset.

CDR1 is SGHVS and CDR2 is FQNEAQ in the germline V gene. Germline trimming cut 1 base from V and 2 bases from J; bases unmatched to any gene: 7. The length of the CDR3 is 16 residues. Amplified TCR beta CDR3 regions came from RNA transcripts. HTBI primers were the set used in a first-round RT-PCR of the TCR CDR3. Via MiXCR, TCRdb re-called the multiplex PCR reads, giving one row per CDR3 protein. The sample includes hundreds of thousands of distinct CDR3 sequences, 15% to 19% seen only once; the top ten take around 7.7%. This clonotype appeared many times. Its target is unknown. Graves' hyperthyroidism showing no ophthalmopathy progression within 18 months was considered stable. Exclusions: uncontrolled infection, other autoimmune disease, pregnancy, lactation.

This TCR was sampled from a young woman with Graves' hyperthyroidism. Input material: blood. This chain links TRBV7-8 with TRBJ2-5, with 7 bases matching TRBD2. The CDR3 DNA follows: TGTGCCAGCAGCTTAGGAAGTGTAGCGGGTCAAGAGACCCAGTACTTC. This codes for CASSLGSVAGQETQYF.